These 4 T cell receptor beta chains originate from one sample sequenced in a study of OX40 agonist ivuxolimab in advanced cancers. Clones were sequenced by immunoSEQ multiplex PCR, and TCRdb holds only the in-frame ones, with some missing. The data hold around 140,000 clones, with 93% observed a single time. The sequencing here drew on CD4+ or CD8+ T cells sorted from blood, taken in a trial of the OX40 agonist ivuxolimab. Receptors were obtained from an adult with an advanced solid tumor such as melanoma, head and neck, liver or kidney cancer.

The rearrangement uses TRBV5-1 and TRBJ2-3; 11 positions match TRBD2. V lost 2 bases to trimming and J lost 4 bases; unmatched junction nucleotides: 6. This CDR3 comprises 16 residues. CDR1 is SGHRS and CDR2 is YFSETQ in the germline V gene. This CDR3 reads CASSFIPTSGADTQYF. The CDR3 DNA follows: TGCGCCAGCAGCTTCATCCCGACTAGCGGGGCAGATACGCAGTATTTT.

This sequence joins TRBV7-8 and TRBJ1-2; possibly TRBD1 for D (5 bases). The CDR3 extends over 14 amino acids. V gave up 5 bases and J gave up 3 bases, with 13 bases separating them. The V gene's germline CDR1 is SGHVS and CDR2 FQNEAQ. The CDR3 protein is CASSPRWGDYGYTF. The DNA for the CDR3 is TGTGCCAGCAGCCCCCGCTGGGGGGACTATGGCTACACCTTC.

The chain has TRBV7-8 and TRBJ2-7, with D perhaps assigned TRBD1 or TRBD2 (7 bases each). This CDR3 comprises 15 residues. CDR1 SGHVS and CDR2 FQNEAQ come from the germline V gene. The V end was cut by 5 bases, the J end by 4 bases, with 18 bases between. The CDR3 nucleotides are TGTGCCAGCAGCCCCCGCCAGGGGGGGGCTTACGAGCAGTACTTC. Protein: CASSPRQGGAYEQYF.

The chain combines TRBV6-5 with TRBJ2-1; 9 bases fit TRBD2. This CDR3 contains 13 residues. The J segment lost 9 bases and the V segment lost 6 bases, leaving 6 bases of the junction unmatched. Germline loops: CDR1 MNHEY, CDR2 SVGAGI. The CDR3 coding sequence is TGTGCCAGCAGACCAATAGCGGGAGTTGAGCAGTTCTTC. Protein: CASRPIAGVEQFF.